The 26 T cell receptor beta chains below all came from one sample that was sequenced in a study of blood T cells in healthy people across ages. A sample-barcoded 5' primer and a J-beta primer mix were used in a second PCR of roughly 7 to 12 cycles. TCRdb called the 5' RACE reads again in MiXCR, with one record for every CDR3 protein. The sample includes some 1.5 million distinct CDR3 sequences, under 55% of them seen just once. The specimen was blood. The receptor set was obtained from a woman between 18 and 30 years old in good health.

The rearrangement uses TRBV27 and TRBJ1-1; D not certain. The CDR3 spans 14 residues. The germline V and J ends were trimmed by 3 bases and 11 bases, with 19 bases remaining between them. The germline V gene has CDR1 MNHEY and CDR2 SMNVEV (reference sequence). CDR3 sequence: CASSFESASRRAFF. Here the CDR3 DNA reads TGTGCCAGCAGTTTTGAGTCGGCCTCTCGGAGGGCTTTCTTT.

This clonotype came up a few times. The V call is TRBV20-1, the J call TRBJ2-1, with TRBD2 matching 7 bases. Germline trimming cut 8 bases from V and 12 bases from J; bases unmatched to any gene: 13. Germline loops: CDR1 DFQATT, CDR2 SNEGSKA (reference sequence). The CDR3 length is 12 residues. The CDR3 DNA follows: TGCAGTCTTCCGAGCGGGGAGGGGCGGCAGTTCTTC. It yields the protein CSLPSGEGRQFF.

The V gene is TRBV29-1, the J gene TRBJ1-2; TRBD1 matches 7 bases. Germline lookup yields CDR1 SQVTM and CDR2 ANQGSEA. The CDR3 has 13 residues. V lost 4 bases and J lost 4; bases outside the gene matches: 6. The CDR3 spells CSVVGAGGYGYTF. The CDR3 region has the DNA TGCAGCGTTGTGGGGGCAGGGGGCTATGGCTACACCTTC.

This clonotype was seen more than once but under ten times. The rearrangement joins TRBV6-5 to TRBJ2-1; 8 positions agree with TRBD1. J lost 4 bases, V lost 8 bases, and 10 bases had no gene match. The CDR3 covers 15 residues. Germline CDR1 and CDR2: MNHEY and SVGAGI. DNA of the CDR3: TGTGCCAGCGGCGCCCTAGGACAGGGTTACAATGAGCAGTTCTTC. Translation gives CASGALGQGYNEQFF.

This clonotype was seen only a few times. The rearrangement joins TRBV7-6 to TRBJ2-3; D is undetermined. This CDR3 comprises 13 residues. The germline V gene encodes CDR1 SGHVS and CDR2 FNYEAQ. V was pared by 4 bases and J by 6 bases, with 11 bases between. The CDR3 reads CASSSTLRDTQYF. The CDR3 region has the DNA TGTGCCAGCAGCTCGACCCTTCGGGATACGCAGTATTTT.

The chain links TRBV14 to TRBJ2-6; D gene unclear. The CDR3 contains 18 residues. V lost 0 bases, J lost 0 bases, and 12 bases lay in between. Germline CDR1 is SGHDN and CDR2 is FVKESK. The CDR3 region is CASSQDRGRTSGANVLTF. The CDR3 region has the DNA TGTGCCAGCAGCCAAGACCGAGGACGGACCTCTGGGGCCAACGTCCTGACTTTC.

The chain recombines TRBV12-3 or TRBV12-4 with TRBJ2-5; the match to TRBD1 covers 8 bases. This CDR3 comprises 16 residues. The trim removed 7 bases at V and 4 bases at J, leaving 14 bases unmatched. The CDR3 DNA reads as TGTGCCAGCAACCAAGGGACAGGTTCACGATCAGAGACCCAGTACTTC. Translating gives CASNQGTGSRSETQYF.

In its sample, this clonotype was seen a few times. The CDR3 is CASSVIGQGNTGELFF. DNA for the CDR3: TGTGCCAGCAGCGTAATAGGACAGGGGAACACCGGGGAGCTGTTTTTT. The rearrangement links TRBV7-9 to TRBJ2-2; 8 positions match TRBD1. J lost 1 base, V lost 5 bases, and 6 bases had no gene match. Germline V gene data show CDR1 as SEHNR and CDR2 as FQNEAQ (reference sequence). The CDR3 has 16 residues.

This clonotype showed up just once. An end of the junction does not agree with germline; a read error may underlie this. This chain joins TRBV18 and TRBJ2-7, with 8 bases identical to TRBD2. In germline, CDR1 is KGHSH, CDR2 LQKENI. CDR3 length: 16 amino acids. CDR3: CASSPTQRGNSYEQYF. CDR3 bases: TGTGCCAGTTCACCGACCCAGCGGGGGAACTCCTACGAGCAGTACTTC.

The chain links TRBV20-1 to TRBJ2-7, with unresolved D. Germline lookup yields CDR1 DFQATT and CDR2 SNEGSKA (reference sequence). This CDR3 contains 11 residues. Trimming shortened V by 4 bases and J by 7 bases, and 11 bases separated the two germline ends. The CDR3 spells CSATPYNEQYF. The CDR3 nucleotides read TGCAGTGCTACTCCATACAATGAGCAGTACTTC.

This clonotype came up many times. The V gene is TRBV7-2, the J gene TRBJ2-3; 9 nucleotides line up with TRBD2. The CDR3 is 13 amino acids. Germline CDR1 is SGHTA and CDR2 is FQGNSA. J lost 9 bases, V lost 1 base, and 2 bases had no gene match. The CDR3 sequence is CASSLGLAETQYF. Here the CDR3 DNA reads TGTGCCAGCAGCTTAGGACTAGCGGAGACGCAGTATTTT.

The chain carries TRBV7-3 and TRBJ2-7, with 9 bases identical to TRBD2. The V gene end was trimmed by 2 bases and the J gene end by 5 bases; junction bases not matched to a gene: 7. This CDR3 has 15 residues. CDR1 is SGHTA and CDR2 is FQGTGA in the germline V gene. The CDR3 here is CASSLAGGPRDEQYF. In nucleotides, the CDR3 is TGTGCCAGCAGCTTAGCGGGAGGGCCTCGCGACGAGCAGTACTTC.

This clonotype came up a few times. The chain employs TRBV29-1 and TRBJ1-1; maybe TRBD1 (6 bases). With 6 bases removed from V and 7 bases from J, the gap between germline ends came to 9 bases. CDR1 SQVTM and CDR2 ANQGSEA come from the germline V gene. The CDR3 is 10 residues long. CDR3 sequence reads: CSVEGVEAFF. CDR3 sequence (DNA): TGCAGCGTGGAGGGGGTTGAAGCTTTCTTT.

The rearrangement uses TRBV18 and TRBJ2-7, with D unclear. Matching the DNA end better, TRBJ2-5 makes the J call doubtful. The CDR3 has 15 residues. Germline assignment: CDR1 KGHSH and CDR2 LQKENI. The DNA for the CDR3 is TGTGCCAGCTCACCGCCCGGCACCCGGGAAGAGACCCAGTACTTC. Protein: CASSPPGTREETQYF.

This clonotype was found once. V is TRBV12-5 and J is TRBJ2-5; D is ambiguous. The DNA end is more similar to TRBJ2-7, so the J call may be wrong. The CDR3 is 13 amino acids. CDR1 and CDR2 (germline): LGHNT, FRNRAP. The CDR3 sequence: CASVRLAIYEQYF. CDR3 DNA: TGTGCTAGCGTCCGTTTGGCTATTTACGAGCAGTACTTC.

This chain connects TRBV5-1 to TRBJ2-1, with TRBD1 matching over 11 bases. Germline V gene data show CDR1 as SGHRS and CDR2 as YFSETQ. The CDR3 is 15 residues long. Trimming took 4 bases from V and 7 from J; bases not matched to a gene: 7. Written as DNA, the CDR3 is TGCGCCAGCAGCCCCGGGACAGGGGGAGGAAATGAGCAGTTCTTC. It specifies CASSPGTGGGNEQFF.

The chain combines TRBV20-1 with TRBJ2-7; TRBD2 matches at 10 bases. Unmatched junction bases numbered 17, after V lost 5 bases and J lost 7 bases. Looked up from germline, CDR1 is DFQATT and CDR2 is SNEGSKA (reference sequence). This CDR3 is 16 amino acids long. The CDR3 loop reads CSAPRVAGGLNNEQYF. The DNA for the CDR3 is TGCAGTGCTCCTCGAGTAGCGGGGGGCCTAAACAATGAGCAGTACTTC.

This clonotype was seen a handful of times. The chain is built from TRBV6-5 and TRBJ2-4, with 10 bases identical to TRBD2. The CDR3 has 13 residues. CDR1 MNHEY and CDR2 SVGAGI come from the germline V gene. J was trimmed by 13 bases and V by 4 bases; bases with no gene match: 7. The CDR3 protein is CASSFASGSKQYF. CDR3 DNA: TGTGCCAGCAGTTTTGCTAGCGGGAGTAAGCAGTACTTC.

V is TRBV6-5 and J is TRBJ2-1; the D gene is possibly TRBD2 (6 bases). V was cut by 6 bases and J by 5 bases, with 11 bases left in between. The germline CDR1 and CDR2 sequences are MNHEY and SVGAGI. The CDR3 extends over 13 amino acids. The DNA for the CDR3 is TGTGCCAGCAGGGGGACTTTTAACAATGAGCAGTTCTTC. It specifies CASRGTFNNEQFF.

J is TRBJ2-5 and V is TRBV13, with D tentatively TRBD1 (6 bases). Germline CDR1 PRHDT, CDR2 FYEKMQ (reference sequence). V lost 1 base and J lost 1, with 10 bases in between. The CDR3 consists of 15 residues. Here the CDR3 reads CASSLAETGQETQYF. DNA for the CDR3: TGTGCCAGCAGCTTAGCCGAGACAGGCCAAGAGACCCAGTACTTC.

The rearrangement uses TRBV28 and TRBJ1-4, with D possibly TRBD1 on 5 matching bases. CDR3 size: 13 residues. CDR1 and CDR2 (germline): MDHEN, SYDVKM. Trimming took off 7 bases at V and 10 bases at J, with 16 bases between the two ends. The CDR3 protein is CASTLGASGKLFF. The CDR3 nucleotides are TGTGCCAGCACCCTAGGGGCCTCAGGAAAACTGTTTTTT. The entire variable domain, with the rest obtained from reference TRBV28 and TRBJ1-4, is as follows: DVKVTQSSRYLVKRTGEKVFLECVQDMDHENMFWYRQDPGLGLRLIYFSYDVKMKEKGDIPEGYSVSREKKERFSLILESASTNQTSMYLCASTLGASGKLFFGSGTQLSVL.

This clonotype has only a few counts. The CDR3 nucleotides are TGTGCCAGCAGAATGGGGTATGAGCAGTTCTTC. Translation gives CASRMGYEQFF. This sequence joins TRBV4-2 and TRBJ2-1; D unresolved. CDR1 LGHNA and CDR2 YNFKEQ come from the germline V gene. Trimming removed 6 bases at V and 8 bases at J, with 8 bases between. The CDR3 has 11 amino acids.

This clonotype came up many times. V gene TRBV12-3 or TRBV12-4 combines with J gene TRBJ1-1; D gene uncertain. The V end lost 5 bases, the J end lost 0 bases, and 7 bases lay between the germline ends. The CDR3 spans 13 residues. CDR3 amino acids: CASSRGLNTEAFF. The CDR3 DNA reads as TGTGCCAGCAGTCGAGGGCTGAACACTGAAGCTTTCTTT.

This clonotype occurred a few times. This chain uses TRBV4-1 with TRBJ1-2, with 8 nucleotides matching TRBD1. Germline CDR1 is MGHRA and CDR2 is YSYEKL. CDR3 size: 16 residues. Unmatched junction bases numbered 11, after V lost 1 base and J lost 7 bases. CDR3 residues: CASSQVLTGGLFGYTF. CDR3 nucleotides: TGCGCCAGCAGCCAAGTCCTTACAGGGGGACTCTTTGGCTACACCTTC.

CDR3 sequence: CARRSGAGTGESCGSFSTDTQYF. As DNA, the CDR3 is TGTGCCAGACGGTCGGGGGCCGGGACAGGCGAGAGTTGCGGGAGCTTCAGCACAGATACGCAGTATTTT. The genes are TRBV5-3 and TRBJ2-3; D may be TRBD1 (8 bases). TRBV5-3 is designated an ORF whose function remains uncertain. The germline V and J ends were trimmed by 7 bases and 0 bases, with 39 bases remaining between them. The CDR3 runs 23 residues.

The chain links TRBV15 to TRBJ2-4, with unresolved D. The J call may be incorrect, as the DNA end agrees better with TRBJ2-7. This CDR3 has 13 residues. CDR1 is LNHNV, CDR2 YYDKDF, per germline (reference sequence). CDR3 in amino acids: CATSRDQVPEQYF. The CDR3, as DNA: TGTGCCACCAGCAGAGATCAAGTACCCGAGCAGTACTTC.